This entry features one TCR beta chain sequence. This CDR3 spans 13 amino acids. Between the trimmed V and J ends, which lost 9 bases and 5 bases, there was a span of 17 bases. PCR primers comprised 60 Vbeta and 13 Jbeta primers. The data were produced by immunoSEQ multiplex PCR, yet TCRdb's version contains in-frame clones alone and is incomplete. This table has some 240,000 clones, 80% to 95% appearing once. The sample originates from a study of cytomegalovirus exposure and HLA in healthy donors. The chain links TRBV5-3 to TRBJ1-1; no clear D. TRBV5-3 is labeled an ORF, and its function is uncertain. This receptor was obtained from a girl aged 2 to 9 in good health and CMV-seronegative. Sequencing was done on a sample of PBMCs. This CDR3 is CAKKLAMWTEAFF. CDR3 DNA sequence: TGTGCCAAGAAGCTCGCAATGTGGACTGAAGCTTTCTTT.